A single sample is the source of the 17 T cell receptor beta chains below, sequenced in a study of T cell clusters in autoimmune cytopenias. TRB amplification used 250 ng of peripheral blood genomic DNA. Multiplex touch-down PCR amplified TRB using TRB-A and TRB-B pools in one tube. TCRdb reprocessed the multiplex PCR reads, with one entry per CDR3 protein and no DNA. In total, the table holds approximately 750 distinct CDR3 sequences. These data were also reused for a study on T cell repertoires in aging, cancer and after chemotherapy.

The sequencing sample was made of peripheral blood. The receptor source for this set is a human donor in good health.

This clonotype ranks as medium-sized in terms of frequency. V and J are TRBV28 and TRBJ2-6. The CDR3 length is 18 residues. The germline V gene encodes CDR1 MDHEN and CDR2 SYDVKM. This chain's CDR3 is CASSYPGPSSSGANVLTF. The full variable domain, in which reference TRBV28 and TRBJ2-6 provide the parts outside the CDR3, is DVKVTQSSRYLVKRTGEKVFLECVQDMDHENMFWYRQDPGLGLRLIYFSYDVKMKEKGDIPEGYSVSREKKERFSLILESASTNQTSMYLCASSYPGPSSSGANVLTFGAGSRLTVL.

This clonotype is identified as large (0.1 to 1%) from frequency. This chain links TRBV6-2 or TRBV6-3 with TRBJ1-2. This CDR3 has 13 residues. CDR1 MNHEY and CDR2 SVGEGT come from the germline V gene. CDR3: CASSLWESEGYTF.

This chain links TRBV20-1 with TRBJ2-1; TCRdb gives TRBD2 as the D gene, but with no DNA this cannot be confirmed. The germline V gene encodes CDR1 DFQATT and CDR2 SNEGSKA (reference sequence). The CDR3 is 12 residues long. CDR3 protein: CSASGRADEQFF.

Frequency places this clonotype as medium-sized. This chain uses TRBV20-1 with TRBJ2-1; the TRBD1 assignment by TCRdb is unverifiable without DNA. CDR3 length: 13 residues. Per germline, CDR1 DFQATT and CDR2 SNEGSKA (reference sequence). CDR3 sequence reads: CSPEFSGAYEQFF.

Its frequency marks this clonotype as large. V gene TRBV15 combines with J gene TRBJ2-5; TCRdb names TRBD1, which stays unverified in the absence of DNA. CDR3 length equals 14 residues. Germline V gene sequence: CDR1 LNHNV, CDR2 YYDKDF (reference sequence). The chain's CDR3 is CATSPQGNQETQYF.

The chain couples TRBV6-5 to TRBJ2-7; TCRdb's D call, TRBD2, is unchecked because there is no DNA. The germline V gene encodes CDR1 MNHEY and CDR2 SVGAGI. This CDR3 is built from 16 residues. The CDR3 is CASSLTGLAGGYEQYF.

This clonotype counts as large by frequency. The genes are TRBV6-1 and TRBJ2-2; the TRBD1 assignment by TCRdb is unverifiable without DNA. CDR1 is MNHNS, CDR2 SASEGT, per germline. CDR3 length equals 14 residues. CDR3: CASSEGWGTGELFF.

V gene TRBV2 combines with J gene TRBJ2-1; the TRBD2 assignment by TCRdb is unverifiable without DNA. The length of the CDR3 is 15 residues. Per the germline V gene, CDR1 is SNHLY and CDR2 is FYNNEI. The CDR3 reads CATRGLAGAPNEQFF.

This clonotype counts as medium-sized by frequency. This rearrangement joins TRBV5-1 to TRBJ2-7; the TRBD2 assignment by TCRdb is unverifiable without DNA. The CDR3 sequence is 15 residues long. Germline V gene lookup returns CDR1 SGHRS and CDR2 YFSETQ. This chain's CDR3 is CASSASSGEVYEQYF.

Measured by frequency, this clonotype is medium-sized. The chain uses TRBV7-2 and TRBJ2-1. Germline V lookup: CDR1 SGHTA, CDR2 FQGNSA. The CDR3 runs 15 residues. CDR3 region: CASSFSGVGGYEQFF.

The chain recombines TRBV6-1 with TRBJ2-3; TCRdb calls TRBD2, which cannot be checked without DNA. Germline lookup yields CDR1 MNHNS and CDR2 SASEGT. This CDR3 region has 15 residues. CDR3 region: CASSGLAGYTDTQYF.

In terms of frequency, this clonotype is medium-sized (0.01 to 0.1%). The chain couples TRBV10-3 to TRBJ2-3; TCRdb returns TRBD1, unconfirmable since there is no DNA. The CDR3 extends over 17 amino acids. Germline CDR1 is ENHRY and CDR2 is SYGVKD. The CDR3 loop reads CAISESPGTGSTDTQYF.

The chain uses TRBV10-3 and TRBJ2-3; TCRdb proposes TRBD2, but this gene call is untestable without DNA. The germline CDR1 and CDR2 sequences are ENHRY and SYGVKD. The CDR3 is 13 residues long. This chain's CDR3 is CAIRGRAGDTQYF.

V usage is TRBV7-9 and J usage is TRBJ1-5. CDR1 and CDR2 (germline): SEHNR, FQNEAQ (reference sequence). The CDR3 has 14 residues. The CDR3 protein is CASSWGGSNQPQHF.

The rearrangement links TRBV19 to TRBJ2-7; the TCRdb D gene call, TRBD2, has no DNA to confirm it. The CDR3 runs to 15 residues. Germline CDR1 reads LNHDA; CDR2 reads SQIVND (reference sequence). The chain's CDR3 is CASSLTSGYPYEQYF.

V gene TRBV27 combines with J gene TRBJ1-5; the TCRdb call, TRBD1, lacks DNA for checking. This CDR3 spans 16 amino acids. Germline V gene data show CDR1 as MNHEY and CDR2 as SMNVEV (reference sequence). The CDR3 spells CASSLQTGGSNQPQHF.

This clonotype ranks as large in terms of frequency. V is TRBV19 and J is TRBJ2-5; TCRdb indicates TRBD1, and absent DNA this call remains unverified. The V gene's germline CDR1 is LNHDA and CDR2 SQIVND (reference sequence). The CDR3 sequence is 15 residues long. The CDR3 loop is CASSVNRQGGETQYF.